The 8 T cell receptor beta chains given below trace back to one sample, sequenced in a study of cytomegalovirus exposure and HLA in healthy donors. Primers included in the PCR were 60 Vbeta and 13 Jbeta primers. Sequenced by immunoSEQ multiplex PCR; TCRdb stores in-frame clones only, minus some. The data include under 65,000 clones; the top ten clones carry about 12%. The sample comprised PBMCs. These receptors all stem from a woman aged 25 to 45 in good health and CMV-seropositive.

The V and J genes are TRBV11-3 and TRBJ2-7; TRBD2 aligns across 11 bases. Germline CDR1 reads SGHNT; CDR2 reads YENEEA. The CDR3 covers 13 residues. V was clipped by 6 bases and J by 6 bases; unmatched bases: 4. Here the CDR3 reads CASRASGRLEQYF. The CDR3 region has the DNA TGTGCCAGCAGGGCTAGCGGGAGGCTCGAGCAGTACTTC.

In regard to this clone: The germline gene is not matched at one end of the junction; a read error may be the cause. The CDR3 region has the DNA TGTGCCAGCAGTTACCCCGAGACTAGCAGTAGCACAGATACACAGTATTTT. Residues: CASSYPETSSSTDTQYF. The V call is TRBV13, the J call TRBJ2-3; the match to TRBD2 covers 7 bases. Germline CDR1 is PRHDT and CDR2 is FYEKMQ (reference sequence). The CDR3 loop spans 17 amino acids.

V and J are TRBV5-6 and TRBJ2-4; 11 bases align to TRBD2. The germline V gene has CDR1 SGHDT and CDR2 YYEEEE. The CDR3 runs 17 residues. The V gene end was trimmed by 4 bases and the J gene end by 7 bases; junction bases not matched to a gene: 13. The CDR3 loop reads CASSVELAGGPGNIQYF. CDR3 DNA sequence: TGTGCCAGCAGCGTGGAATTAGCGGGAGGGCCTGGTAACATTCAGTACTTC.

The CDR3 spells CASSSGGSNGNTIYF. The CDR3 coding sequence is TGTGCCAGCTCATCCGGCGGGAGTAATGGAAACACCATATATTTT. This chain uses TRBV18 with TRBJ1-3; D is undetermined. This CDR3 spans 15 amino acids. The germline V gene has CDR1 KGHSH and CDR2 LQKENI. V lost 5 bases and J 3 bases, leaving 14 bases between the germline ends. Combining the CDR3 with reference TRBV18 and TRBJ1-3 gives the whole variable domain NAGVMQNPRHLVRRRGQEARLRCSPMKGHSHVYWYRQLPEEGLKFMVYLQKENIIDESGMPKERFSAEFPKEGPSILRIQQVVRGDSAAYFCASSSGGSNGNTIYFGEGSWLTVV.

The V gene is TRBV5-1, the J gene TRBJ1-4, with no clear D. Trimming took off 5 bases at V and 0 bases at J, with 5 bases between the two ends. In germline, CDR1 is SGHRS, CDR2 YFSETQ. The CDR3 extends over 13 amino acids. This chain's CDR3 is CASRTATNEKLFF. The CDR3 nucleotides are TGCGCCAGCAGAACAGCAACTAATGAAAAACTGTTTTTT. The entire variable domain, with the rest obtained from reference TRBV5-1 and TRBJ1-4, is as follows: KAGVTQTPRYLIKTRGQQVTLSCSPISGHRSVSWYQQTPGQGLQFLFEYFSETQRNKGNFPGRFSGRQFSNSRSEMNVSTLELGDSALYLCASRTATNEKLFFGSGTQLSVL.

The V gene is TRBV2, the J gene TRBJ2-7; D is perhaps TRBD2 (6 bases). Germline V gene data show CDR1 as SNHLY and CDR2 as FYNNEI. The V and J ends lost 7 bases and 4 bases respectively, with 14 bases between them. The CDR3 runs to 13 residues. The CDR3 region is CASTRRDGYEQYF. The CDR3, as DNA: TGTGCCAGCACAAGGCGGGATGGGTACGAGCAGTACTTC.

The chain carries TRBV29-1 and TRBJ1-2, with 7 bases aligning to TRBD1. Losses at the gene ends were 7 bases for V and 2 bases for J; bases not matched to a gene: 4. The CDR3 runs to 12 residues. In germline, CDR1 is SQVTM, CDR2 ANQGSEA. The CDR3 sequence is CSASGGNYGYTF. The CDR3, as DNA: TGCAGCGCCTCAGGGGGAAACTATGGCTACACCTTC. Looking up the rest from reference TRBV29-1 and TRBJ1-2 gives the full variable domain: SAVISQKPSRDICQRGTSLTIQCQVDSQVTMMFWYRQQPGQSLTLIATANQGSEATYESGFVIDKFPISRPNLTFSTLTVSNMSPEDSSIYLCSASGGNYGYTFGSGTRLTVV.

V gene TRBV4-1 combines with J gene TRBJ1-3; unclear D gene. The CDR3 consists of 14 residues. Germline lookup yields CDR1 MGHRA and CDR2 YSYEKL. V was trimmed by 0 bases and J by 12 bases, leaving 15 bases between them. CDR3 region: CASSQDPAGRIIYF. In DNA form, the CDR3 reads TGCGCCAGCAGCCAAGACCCCGCAGGCCGTATCATATATTTT.